These 10 T cell receptor beta chains share one sample of origin, sequenced in a study of CD8 T cells in Susac syndrome. The RNA, about 0.45 to 1 ug, was put through reverse transcription using random hexamers. Via MiXCR, TCRdb re-called the immunoSEQ multiplex PCR reads, giving one row per CDR3 protein. In the table there are fewer than 200,000 distinct CDR3 sequences, 85% to 95% of which are singletons. Sample: CD8+ T cells from PBMCs. The receptor set was obtained from a human donor with multiple sclerosis.

The chain is built from TRBV2 and TRBJ2-7; D is perhaps TRBD1 (6 bases). Per the germline V gene, CDR1 is SNHLY and CDR2 is FYNNEI. The CDR3 is made up of 13 amino acids. Trimming took off 6 bases at V and 1 base at J, with 10 bases between the two ends. CDR3 in DNA: TGTGCCAGCAGGGAACAGGGTTCCTACGAGCAGTACTTC. It is translated as CASREQGSYEQYF.

This chain uses TRBV7-9 with TRBJ1-2; a weak D match, TRBD1 (6 bases). Germline values: CDR1 SEHNR, CDR2 FQNEAQ (reference sequence). V was pared by 11 bases and J by 4 bases, with 14 bases between. This CDR3 spans 12 amino acids. The CDR3 DNA reads TGTGCCTGTAGGGGGGATGGCTATGGCTACACCTTC. It codes for CACRGDGYGYTF.

This clonotype was seen a handful of times. This chain links TRBV25-1 with TRBJ2-1; D is perhaps TRBD2 (5 bases). The CDR3 loop spans 12 amino acids. Germline V gene data show CDR1 as MGHDK and CDR2 as SYGVNS. Trimming removed 5 bases at V and 6 bases at J, with 8 bases between. Here the CDR3 DNA reads TGTGCCAGCAGTTGGACTGGCAATGAGCAGTTCTTC. Translating gives CASSWTGNEQFF. Full variable domain (rest looked up from reference TRBV25-1 and TRBJ2-1): EADIYQTPRYLVIGTGKKITLECSQTMGHDKMYWYQQDPGMELHLIHYSYGVNSTEKGDLSSESTVSRIRTEHFPLTLESARPSHTSQYLCASSWTGNEQFFGPGTRLTVL.

V gene TRBV19 combines with J gene TRBJ2-1, with D uncertain. There are 14 residues in the CDR3. Per the germline V gene, CDR1 is LNHDA and CDR2 is SQIVND (reference sequence). Deletions cut 1 base from V and 2 bases from J, with 6 bases between. CDR3 sequence reads: CASSIGETYNEQFF. As DNA, the CDR3 is TGTGCCAGTAGTATAGGTGAAACCTACAATGAGCAGTTCTTC.

This clonotype was seen once. The chain has TRBV29-1 and TRBJ1-1, with D possibly matching TRBD1 (5 bases). Per the germline V gene, CDR1 is SQVTM and CDR2 is ANQGSEA. V gave up 4 bases and J gave up 0 bases, with 9 bases separating them. This CDR3 is built from 13 residues. Here the CDR3 DNA reads TGCAGCGTTGGGGCAGGGATGAACACTGAAGCTTTCTTT. Its protein product is CSVGAGMNTEAFF.

V usage is TRBV29-1 and J usage is TRBJ2-1; TRBD2 agrees at 9 bases. Germline V CDR1 and CDR2: SQVTM, ANQGSEA. With 7 bases clipped from V and 1 base from J, the junction kept 5 bases outside the gene matches. The CDR3 totals 14 residues. The DNA for the CDR3 is TGCAGCGCCAGTAGCGGGAGTTCCTACAATGAGCAGTTCTTC. Translated, it gives CSASSGSSYNEQFF.

The gene calls are TRBV5-4 and TRBJ2-3; tentative D call: TRBD1 (6 bases). The germline V gene has CDR1 SGHNT and CDR2 YYREEE (reference sequence). Trimming cost V 5 bases and J 0 bases, with 10 bases left between them. This CDR3 has 14 amino acids. The CDR3 protein is CASRYQGSTDTQYF. The DNA of the CDR3 is TGTGCCAGCAGGTATCAGGGGAGCACAGATACGCAGTATTTT.

The gene calls are TRBV29-1 and TRBJ1-2; D possibly corresponds to TRBD1 (5 bases). There are 11 residues in the CDR3. Germline V gene data show CDR1 as SQVTM and CDR2 as ANQGSEA. V shed 6 bases and J shed 6 bases, with 11 bases lying between them. CDR3: CSVPLGDGYTF. CDR3 DNA sequence: TGCAGCGTCCCCCTAGGGGATGGCTACACCTTC.

A note on this clonotype: The junction and the germline gene differ at one end; a read error may be behind it. The chain is built from TRBV7-7 and TRBJ2-1; 13 positions match TRBD2. This CDR3 comprises 18 residues. Germline CDR1 is SSHAT and CDR2 is FNYEAQ (reference sequence). The CDR3 coding sequence is TGTGCTAGCAGCCCAGGACTAGCGGGAGACGACTCCTACAATGAGCAGTTCTTC. Amino acid sequence: CASSPGLAGDDSYNEQFF.

The chain recombines TRBV20-1 with TRBJ2-7, with 9 bases matching TRBD1. CDR3 size: 14 residues. Per germline, CDR1 DFQATT and CDR2 SNEGSKA (reference sequence). V was clipped by 1 base and J by 4 bases; unmatched bases: 5. The CDR3 bases are TGCAGTGCTAGAGCTCTGGACAGGGGATACGAGCAGTACTTC. It encodes CSARALDRGYEQYF.